These 18 T cell receptor beta chains share one sample of origin, sequenced in a study of blood T cell repertoires in COVID-19. Here immunoSEQ multiplex PCR was the method, and the copy in TCRdb shows in-frame clones only, minus some. The sample lists about 120,000 clones, 65% to 80% occurring once. The sequencing input was peripheral blood. The receptors were sampled from an older woman with acute or convalescent COVID-19.

The chain joins TRBV9 to TRBJ2-4, with D unclear. The germline V gene has CDR1 SGDLS and CDR2 YYNGEE. With 3 bases removed from V and 5 bases from J, the gap between germline ends came to 15 bases. The CDR3 is 15 amino acids. The CDR3 is CASSASTVIQNIQYF. The CDR3 coding sequence is TGTGCCAGCAGCGCTTCGACTGTGATCCAAAACATTCAGTACTTC.

Remarks on this clone: The same CDR3 also results from other DNA sequences found in this sample. The chain uses TRBV5-4 and TRBJ2-3; the D gene is possibly TRBD1 (8 bases). Germline V CDR1 and CDR2: SGHNT, YYREEE (reference sequence). The CDR3 extends over 15 amino acids. With 1 base removed from V and 3 bases from J, the gap between germline ends came to 12 bases. CDR3 nucleotides: TGTGCCAGCAGCTTGACAGGGGGAGGGACAGATACGCAGTATTTT. Translating gives CASSLTGGGTDTQYF.

CDR3: CASSPSPYEQYF. The CDR3, as DNA: TGTGCCAGCAGCCCCTCCCCCTACGAGCAGTACTTC. The chain links TRBV3-1 (or the pseudogene TRBV3-2) to TRBJ2-7; D unresolved. Per germline, CDR1 LGHDT and CDR2 YNNKEL (reference sequence). The CDR3 extends over 12 amino acids. The germline V and J ends were trimmed by 4 bases and 2 bases, with 6 bases remaining between them.

The chain couples TRBV28 to TRBJ1-2, with 12 bases aligning to TRBD1. CDR1 and CDR2 from the germline V gene are MDHEN and SYDVKM. J gave up 5 bases and V 2 bases, and 3 bases lay outside the gene matches. The CDR3 has 15 residues. The CDR3 nucleotides are TGTGCCAGCAGTTTAGGGGACAGGGGGCGGTATGGCTACACCTTC. Its translation: CASSLGDRGRYGYTF.

The rearrangement links TRBV7-9 to TRBJ2-7; 9 bases map to TRBD1. V lost 8 bases, J lost 6 bases, and 8 bases stayed unmatched. CDR1 SEHNR and CDR2 FQNEAQ come from the germline V gene (reference sequence). The CDR3 runs to 13 residues. The CDR3 sequence is CASGPGQGFEQYF. DNA for the CDR3: TGTGCCAGCGGACCGGGACAGGGCTTCGAGCAGTACTTC. Using reference TRBV7-9 and TRBJ2-7 for the parts outside the CDR3, the full variable domain is DTGVSQNPRHKITKRGQNVTFRCDPISEHNRLYWYRQTLGQGPEFLTYFQNEAQLEKSRLLSDRFSAERPKGSFSTLEIQRTEQGDSAMYLCASGPGQGFEQYFGPGTRLTVT.

The chain uses TRBV28 and TRBJ2-6; no clear D gene. CDR3 size: 13 residues. Germline loops: CDR1 MDHEN, CDR2 SYDVKM. V lost 5 bases and J lost 1, with 3 bases in between. CDR3 sequence: CASSRSGANVLTF. CDR3 in DNA: TGTGCCAGCAGTCGTTCTGGGGCCAACGTCCTGACTTTC. Drawing the rest from reference TRBV28 and TRBJ2-6, the complete variable domain is DVKVTQSSRYLVKRTGEKVFLECVQDMDHENMFWYRQDPGLGLRLIYFSYDVKMKEKGDIPEGYSVSREKKERFSLILESASTNQTSMYLCASSRSGANVLTFGAGSRLTVL.

This rearrangement joins TRBV11-3 to TRBJ2-1; 11 nucleotides agree with TRBD2. V shed 1 base, J shed 3 bases, and the junction held 5 bases outside the gene matches. Germline loops: CDR1 SGHNT, CDR2 YENEEA. This CDR3 region has 17 residues. The CDR3 DNA is TGTGCCAGCAGCTTAGGCTTACTAGCGGGGGACTACAATGAGCAGTTCTTC. Its translation is CASSLGLLAGDYNEQFF.

V and J are TRBV4-3 and TRBJ2-2; TRBD2 agrees at 14 bases. CDR1 is LGHNA and CDR2 is YSLEER in the germline V gene. CDR3 length: 18 amino acids. The junction had 5 bases not matched to a gene; V was cut back by 4 bases and J by 1 base. DNA for the CDR3: TGCGCCAGCAGCCGTGGACTAGCGGGGGGCATGAACACCGGGGAGCTGTTTTTT. It codes for CASSRGLAGGMNTGELFF.

The J gene is TRBJ2-2, the V gene TRBV4-2; perhaps TRBD1 as D (5 bases). V lost 9 bases, J lost 8 bases, and 10 bases lay in between. This CDR3 has 11 amino acids. Germline CDR1 reads LGHNA; CDR2 reads YNFKEQ. CDR3 in DNA: TGTGCCAGTTCCCAGGGAGGGGAGCTGTTTTTT. Residues: CASSQGGELFF.

This clone turned up a few times. The gene calls are TRBV2 and TRBJ1-5, with D maybe TRBD1 (5 bases). This CDR3 is built from 13 residues. Germline V CDR1 and CDR2: SNHLY, FYNNEI. Trimming took 2 bases from V and 7 from J, leaving 9 bases between them. Written as DNA, the CDR3 is TGTGCCAGCAGTGAACGGCAGGGCCAGCCCCAGCATTTT. This gives the protein CASSERQGQPQHF.

This clone was observed a few times. This chain connects TRBV6-5 to TRBJ1-5; D remains unclear. Germline-derived CDR1 and CDR2 are MNHEY and SVGAGI. The CDR3 runs to 15 residues. Trimming pared 5 bases from V and 3 bases from J, leaving 14 bases between. Written as DNA, the CDR3 is TGTGCCAGCAGTCGAGAGGCGGCCCCCAATCAGCCCCAGCATTTT. It specifies CASSREAAPNQPQHF.

The chain joins TRBV5-8 to TRBJ1-2, with D perhaps matching TRBD1 (5 bases). The CDR3 has 15 residues. Deletions cut 7 bases from V and 3 bases from J, with 19 bases between. Germline CDR1 reads SGHTS; CDR2 reads YDEGEE. CDR3 nucleotides: TGTGCCAGCGGGGGGACGGAGCCAGGATACTATGGCTACACCTTC. It specifies CASGGTEPGYYGYTF.

This clone appeared a few times. The chain employs TRBV7-3 and TRBJ1-5, with D unresolved. The CDR3 has 16 residues. V lost 4 bases and J 0 bases, leaving 13 bases between the germline ends. Germline V lookup: CDR1 SGHTA, CDR2 FQGTGA. The CDR3: CASSSLWQVSNQPQHF. The CDR3 DNA reads as TGTGCCAGCAGCTCCCTTTGGCAGGTTAGCAATCAGCCCCAGCATTTT.

This rearrangement joins TRBV12-5 to TRBJ1-3; 7 bases match TRBD1. Germline V gene data show CDR1 as LGHNT and CDR2 as FRNRAP. J was trimmed by 1 base and V by 6 bases; bases with no gene match: 3. This CDR3 is built from 14 residues. In DNA, the CDR3 is TGTGCTAGTGGCGTGGGACAGTCTGGAAACACCATATATTTT. As protein: CASGVGQSGNTIYF.

The chain employs TRBV5-8 and TRBJ1-5, with unresolved D. Trimming took 4 bases from V and 4 from J, leaving 12 bases between them. Germline V gene lookup returns CDR1 SGHTS and CDR2 YDEGEE. The CDR3 loop spans 14 amino acids. The CDR3 loop is CASSQQEGNQPQHF. The CDR3, as DNA: TGTGCCAGCAGCCAACAAGAGGGAAATCAGCCCCAGCATTTT.

This chain connects TRBV18 to TRBJ2-7, with D perhaps matching TRBD2 (6 bases). Deletions cut 6 bases from V and 0 bases from J, with 12 bases between. Germline V lookup: CDR1 KGHSH, CDR2 LQKENI. CDR3 size: 14 residues. The DNA of the CDR3 is TGTGCCAGCTCCGGGACTCAGAGCTCCTACGAGCAGTACTTC. Translating it yields CASSGTQSSYEQYF.

This clone was detected only a few times. V is TRBV11-2 and J is TRBJ1-4; D gene ambiguous. Trimming removed 5 bases from V and 7 bases from J, with 8 bases in between. The germline gives CDR1 SGHAT, CDR2 FQNNGV. The CDR3 has 12 amino acids. The CDR3, as DNA: TGTGCCAGCAGCCGAGCGGGTGAAAAACTGTTTTTT. Translated: CASSRAGEKLFF. Variable domain in full (rest from reference TRBV11-2 and TRBJ1-4): EAGVAQSPRYKIIEKRQSVAFWCNPISGHATLYWYQQILGQGPKLLIQFQNNGVVDDSQLPKDRFSAERLKGVDSTLKIQPAKLEDSAVYLCASSRAGEKLFFGSGTQLSVL.

This chain links TRBV23-1 with TRBJ1-6; TRBD1 is a possible D gene (5 bases). TRBV23-1 is noted as an ORF with a role that remains uncertain. The V end lost 0 bases, the J end lost 9 bases, and 15 bases lay between the germline ends. This CDR3 has 16 residues. The CDR3 DNA reads TGCGCCAGCAGTCAATCACGGCACAGGATTGCTTCACCCCTCCACTTT. Translation: CASSQSRHRIASPLHF.